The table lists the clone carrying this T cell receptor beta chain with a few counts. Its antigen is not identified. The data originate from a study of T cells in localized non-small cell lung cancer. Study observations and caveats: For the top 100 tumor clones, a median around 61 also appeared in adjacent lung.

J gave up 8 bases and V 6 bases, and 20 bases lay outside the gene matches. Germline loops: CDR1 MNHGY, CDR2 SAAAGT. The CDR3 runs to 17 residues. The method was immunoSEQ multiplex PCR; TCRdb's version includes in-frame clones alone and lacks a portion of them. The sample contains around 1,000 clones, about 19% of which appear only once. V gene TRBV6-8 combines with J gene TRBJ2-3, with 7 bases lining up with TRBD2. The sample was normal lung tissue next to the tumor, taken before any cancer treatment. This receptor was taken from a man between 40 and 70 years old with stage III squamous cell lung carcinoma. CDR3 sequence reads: CASRRELSIPSTSTQYF. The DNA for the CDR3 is TGTGCCAGCAGGCGGGAGCTTTCCATACCTAGCACAAGTACGCAGTATTTT.